The 32 T cell receptor beta chains below come from one sample, sequenced in a study of CD8 T cells in Susac syndrome. The RNA, 0.5 to 1 ug, was put through reverse transcription using random hexamers. Using its own MiXCR run on the immunoSEQ multiplex PCR reads, TCRdb lists one record per CDR3 protein. The profile shows roughly 140,000 distinct CDR3 sequences, roughly 96% of them singletons. Sequencing input: CD8+ T cells from PBMCs. Receptor source: a human donor with multiple sclerosis.

The rearrangement uses TRBV12-3 or TRBV12-4 and TRBJ1-1, with D perhaps matching TRBD1 (5 bases). This CDR3 comprises 12 residues. V was shortened by 5 bases and J by 5 bases, with 9 bases between the two germline ends. The CDR3 here is CASSLRVTEAFF. DNA for the CDR3: TGTGCCAGCAGTCTCAGGGTGACTGAAGCTTTCTTT.

This chain joins TRBV20-1 and TRBJ1-2; D remains ambiguous. The CDR3 covers 14 residues. The V gene's germline CDR1 is DFQATT and CDR2 SNEGSKA (reference sequence). V lost 1 base and J lost 4, with 13 bases in between. The CDR3 here is CSARGRPPTYGYTF. The CDR3, as DNA: TGCAGTGCTAGAGGACGGCCTCCAACCTATGGCTACACCTTC.

This clonotype was seen once. V and J are TRBV15 and TRBJ1-5; no firm D call. CDR3 length: 15 amino acids. Looked up from germline, CDR1 is LNHNV and CDR2 is YYDKDF (reference sequence). The V gene lost 1 base and the J gene lost 0 bases, with 7 bases spanning the gap. The CDR3 DNA reads TGTGCCACCAGCAGAGGTAGCGGTAGCAATCAGCCCCAGCATTTT. This encodes CATSRGSGSNQPQHF.

This sequence joins TRBV20-1 and TRBJ1-5; unclear D gene. The V end was cut by 3 bases, the J end by 5 bases, with 23 bases between. Germline V gives CDR1 DFQATT, CDR2 SNEGSKA (reference sequence). The CDR3 has 17 residues. The CDR3 DNA sequence: TGCAGTGCTAGCGACCGAGAGTGGGCGCGGGATGATCAGCCCCAGCATTTT. Its protein is CSASDREWARDDQPQHF.

This clonotype is a singleton in its sample. The V and J genes are TRBV7-9 and TRBJ2-7; the D gene is possibly TRBD2 (6 bases). Germline loops: CDR1 SEHNR, CDR2 FQNEAQ (reference sequence). This CDR3 comprises 15 residues. The ends were cut back, 1 base at V and 5 bases at J, with 15 bases in the middle. In DNA, the CDR3 is TGTGCCAGCAGCTTAGGGGTCGGGGGAATCCACGAGCAGTACTTC. Its translation is CASSLGVGGIHEQYF.

The J gene is TRBJ2-7, the V gene TRBV29-1; TRBD1 matches at 9 bases. Germline-derived CDR1 and CDR2 are SQVTM and ANQGSEA. The CDR3 length is 15 residues. After removal of 1 base from V and 5 bases from J, the junction contained 9 bases not matched to a gene. In nucleotides, the CDR3 is TGCAGCGTTGAAGTACTTGAGACAGGGGGTCACGAGCAGTACTTC. Its translation: CSVEVLETGGHEQYF.

This rearrangement joins TRBV2 to TRBJ1-2, with TRBD1 as a possible D gene (6 bases). CDR1 and CDR2 from the germline V gene are SNHLY and FYNNEI. The CDR3 runs to 14 residues. V gave up 5 bases and J gave up 6 bases, with 16 bases separating them. The chain's CDR3 is CASSRKGGNDGYTF. The CDR3 bases are TGTGCCAGCAGTCGCAAGGGGGGTAATGATGGCTACACCTTC. The variable domain in full, with the rest retrieved from reference TRBV2 and TRBJ1-2, is EPEVTQTPSHQVTQMGQEVILRCVPISNHLYFYWYRQILGQKVEFLVSFYNNEISEKSEIFDDQFSVERPDGSNFTLKIRSTKLEDSAMYFCASSRKGGNDGYTFGSGTRLTVV.

This rearrangement joins TRBV20-1 to TRBJ2-7; 7 positions match TRBD1. This CDR3 contains 14 residues. The V gene end was trimmed by 0 bases and the J gene end by 2 bases; junction bases not matched to a gene: 4. Germline V gene data show CDR1 as DFQATT and CDR2 as SNEGSKA (reference sequence). CDR3 protein: CSAREAGTAYEQYF. The CDR3 DNA follows: TGCAGTGCTAGAGAGGCCGGGACAGCCTACGAGCAGTACTTC.

The chain uses TRBV7-9 and TRBJ2-1, with 7 positions matching TRBD2. Germline values: CDR1 SEHNR, CDR2 FQNEAQ (reference sequence). Trimming took 4 bases from V and 7 from J; bases not matched to a gene: 1. This CDR3 is built from 12 residues. In DNA, the CDR3 is TGTGCCAGCAGCTGGACTAGTAATGAGCAGTTCTTC. Its protein product is CASSWTSNEQFF.

V and J are TRBV3-1 and TRBJ2-1; 10 nucleotides match TRBD2. The V segment lost 4 bases and the J segment 5 bases; nucleotides outside the gene matches: 11. Germline V CDR1 and CDR2: LGHDT, YNNKEL (reference sequence). The CDR3 is made up of 17 amino acids. The CDR3 DNA is TGTGCCAGCAGCCCCGCAAGCTACCTAGCGGGGGACAATGAGCAGTTCTTC. Translation: CASSPASYLAGDNEQFF.

This chain uses TRBV12-3 or TRBV12-4 with TRBJ2-5, with 8 bases lining up with TRBD2. V was pared by 2 bases and J by 5 bases, with 10 bases of the junction left unmatched. This CDR3 contains 16 residues. The CDR3 DNA follows: TGTGCCAGCAGTTTACTACGTGGACTAGCCTCGGAGACCCAGTACTTC. Encoded protein: CASSLLRGLASETQYF.

The gene calls are TRBV5-4 and TRBJ2-2; 7 bases are a match to TRBD1. Trimming took 0 bases from V and 6 from J; bases not matched to a gene: 5. The germline CDR1 and CDR2 sequences are SGHNT and YYREEE (reference sequence). This CDR3 has 15 residues. This CDR3 is CASSLETGRAGELFF. The CDR3 DNA reads as TGTGCCAGCAGCTTGGAGACAGGGCGAGCCGGGGAGCTGTTTTTT. The whole variable domain, filled in from reference TRBV5-4 and TRBJ2-2, reads ETGVTQSPTHLIKTRGQQVTLRCSSQSGHNTVSWYQQALGQGPQFIFQYYREEENGRGNFPPRFSGLQFPNYSSELNVNALELDDSALYLCASSLETGRAGELFFGEGSRLTVL.

This clonotype has a handful of counts. The chain couples TRBV3-1 to TRBJ2-7; TRBD1 matches 10 bases. The CDR3 loop spans 14 amino acids. Per germline, CDR1 LGHDT and CDR2 YNNKEL (reference sequence). J gave up 3 bases and V 4 bases, and 3 bases lay outside the gene matches. CDR3 sequence reads: CASSLGQGYYEQYF. CDR3 bases: TGTGCCAGCAGCCTGGGACAGGGGTACTACGAGCAGTACTTC.

This chain connects TRBV7-9 to TRBJ2-2; D remains ambiguous. The V gene's germline CDR1 is SEHNR and CDR2 FQNEAQ (reference sequence). Trimming removed 5 bases from V and 2 bases from J, with 15 bases in between. CDR3 size: 16 residues. The CDR3 bases are TGTGCCAGCAGCCCCCCCAGTAGGCGAAACACCGGGGAGCTGTTTTTT. It codes for CASSPPSRRNTGELFF. Full variable domain (missing parts from reference TRBV7-9 and TRBJ2-2): DTGVSQNPRHKITKRGQNVTFRCDPISEHNRLYWYRQTLGQGPEFLTYFQNEAQLEKSRLLSDRFSAERPKGSFSTLEIQRTEQGDSAMYLCASSPPSRRNTGELFFGEGSRLTVL.

This CDR3 reads CASGGAAYNEQFF. CDR3 in DNA: TGTGCCAGCGGGGGGGCAGCCTACAATGAGCAGTTCTTC. V gene TRBV6-5 combines with J gene TRBJ2-1; D may be TRBD2 (7 bases). Trimming stripped 8 bases from V and 2 bases from J, with 10 bases between. The CDR3 is 13 residues long. CDR1 MNHEY and CDR2 SVGAGI come from the germline V gene.

The chain joins TRBV5-4 to TRBJ1-2; TRBD1 might be the D (6 bases). CDR3 length: 12 residues. Deletions cut 4 bases from V and 8 bases from J, with 12 bases between. CDR1 and CDR2 (germline): SGHNT, YYREEE (reference sequence). This CDR3 is CASSPDSRGYTF. CDR3 bases: TGTGCCAGCAGCCCGGACAGTAGGGGCTACACCTTC.

CDR3 in DNA: TGTGCCACCAGTGATGCGGGTCTTTCCCATGGCTACACCTTC. As protein: CATSDAGLSHGYTF. The chain is built from TRBV24-1 and TRBJ1-2; no reliable D call. The germline V gene encodes CDR1 KGHDR and CDR2 SFDVKD. V was pared by 3 bases and J by 6 bases, with 13 bases between. The CDR3 runs to 14 residues.

V is TRBV5-4 and J is TRBJ1-1, with TRBD1 as a possible D gene (6 bases). Germline V CDR1 and CDR2: SGHNT, YYREEE (reference sequence). Trimming cost V 4 bases and J 5 bases, with 21 bases left between them. This CDR3 is 16 amino acids long. CDR3 region: CASSPMGAQGSTEAFF. Here the CDR3 DNA reads TGTGCCAGCAGCCCTATGGGGGCGCAGGGATCTACTGAAGCTTTCTTT.

V and J are TRBV25-1 and TRBJ2-5, with unresolved D. Trimming removed 2 bases from V and 4 bases from J, with 11 bases in between. This CDR3 comprises 14 residues. Germline V lookup: CDR1 MGHDK, CDR2 SYGVNS. CDR3 DNA: TGTGCCAGCAGTGAACGACAACCTGGAGAGACCCAGTACTTC. Its translation is CASSERQPGETQYF.

The chain recombines TRBV14 with TRBJ2-1, with a possible D match to TRBD2 (6 bases). The germline V gene encodes CDR1 SGHDN and CDR2 FVKESK. CDR3 length: 14 amino acids. Deletions cut 4 bases from V and 9 bases from J, with 16 bases between. CDR3 DNA sequence: TGTGCCAGCAGCCCGACGGGACTTGGGGTTGAGCAGTTCTTC. It is translated as CASSPTGLGVEQFF.

V usage is TRBV13 and J usage is TRBJ2-3; 7 bases fit TRBD2. V shed 4 bases, J shed 2 bases, and the junction held 9 bases outside the gene matches. Germline CDR1 and CDR2: PRHDT and FYEKMQ (reference sequence). This CDR3 has 16 amino acids. The CDR3 DNA sequence: TGTGCCAGCAGCTCCCGAAGCCGGGGGGACACAGATACGCAGTATTTT. Translating it yields CASSSRSRGDTDTQYF. Full variable domain (rest looked up from reference TRBV13 and TRBJ2-3): AAGVIQSPRHLIKEKRETATLKCYPIPRHDTVYWYQQGPGQDPQFLISFYEKMQSDKGSIPDRFSAQQFSDYHSELNMSSLELGDSALYFCASSSRSRGDTDTQYFGPGTRLTVL.

This clonotype was recorded only once. V usage is TRBV20-1 and J usage is TRBJ2-3; 9 nucleotides match TRBD2. Germline V gives CDR1 DFQATT, CDR2 SNEGSKA (reference sequence). The V segment lost 4 bases and the J segment 1 base; nucleotides outside the gene matches: 12. The CDR3 has 17 residues. The CDR3: CSATSSGGALGTDTQYF. CDR3 nucleotides: TGCAGTGCTACGAGTAGCGGGGGTGCGCTGGGCACAGATACGCAGTATTTT.

V usage is TRBV29-1 and J usage is TRBJ1-2; D not resolved. V lost 3 bases and J 4 bases, leaving 9 bases between the germline ends. The CDR3 sequence is 12 residues long. Germline V CDR1 and CDR2: SQVTM, ANQGSEA. Written as DNA, the CDR3 is TGCAGCGTTGATTCCGGGGTCTATGGCTACACCTTC. This encodes CSVDSGVYGYTF. The full variable domain, with the rest looked up from reference TRBV29-1 and TRBJ1-2, is SAVISQKPSRDICQRGTSLTIQCQVDSQVTMMFWYRQQPGQSLTLIATANQGSEATYESGFVIDKFPISRPNLTFSTLTVSNMSPEDSSIYLCSVDSGVYGYTFGSGTRLTVV.

The rearrangement joins TRBV6-2 or TRBV6-3 to TRBJ2-2, with 7 bases that match TRBD2. The length of the CDR3 is 12 residues. Germline CDR1 and CDR2: MNHEY and SVGEGT. Germline trimming cut 8 bases from V and 6 bases from J; bases unmatched to any gene: 3. The CDR3 region has the DNA TGTGCCAGCGGGGAGGGGTCCGGGGAGCTGTTTTTT. Translation gives CASGEGSGELFF.

The chain combines TRBV29-1 with TRBJ2-3; weak D call: TRBD2 (5 bases). Trimming shortened V by 4 bases and J by 4 bases, and 15 bases separated the two germline ends. Germline lookup yields CDR1 SQVTM and CDR2 ANQGSEA. The CDR3 totals 14 residues. CDR3 loop: CSVVTTVFPDTQYF. The DNA of the CDR3 is TGCAGCGTTGTGACTACAGTTTTCCCAGATACGCAGTATTTT.

The J gene is TRBJ1-2, the V gene TRBV20-1; perhaps TRBD1 as D (5 bases). The CDR3 extends over 14 amino acids. V shed 6 bases and J shed 4 bases, with 18 bases lying between them. The germline CDR1 and CDR2 sequences are DFQATT and SNEGSKA (reference sequence). CDR3 sequence reads: CSAPPNGQGYGYTF. As DNA, the CDR3 is TGCAGTGCGCCCCCAAACGGGCAGGGCTATGGCTACACCTTC.

The rearrangement uses TRBV3-1 and TRBJ1-6; no clear D. Germline V CDR1 and CDR2: LGHDT, YNNKEL (reference sequence). The CDR3 has 13 residues. V was pared by 1 base and J by 11 bases, with 9 bases between. CDR3 in DNA: TGTGCCAGCAGCCAAGGCGAGTCTCCACCCCTCCACTTT. Protein sequence: CASSQGESPPLHF.

The chain employs TRBV29-1 and TRBJ1-1, with TRBD1 as a possible D gene (5 bases). The V gene lost 3 bases and the J gene lost 0 bases, with 5 bases spanning the gap. Germline V gene sequence: CDR1 SQVTM, CDR2 ANQGSEA. The CDR3 has 12 amino acids. This CDR3 is CSVETVNTEAFF. CDR3 nucleotide sequence: TGCAGCGTTGAGACAGTGAACACTGAAGCTTTCTTT.

The chain carries TRBV5-1 and TRBJ2-1; D is uncertain. Germline assignment: CDR1 SGHRS and CDR2 YFSETQ. V shed 3 bases and J shed 4 bases, with 8 bases lying between them. The CDR3 spans 13 residues. The CDR3 spells CASSSARYNEQFF. The CDR3 DNA sequence: TGCGCCAGCAGCTCGGCCCGGTACAATGAGCAGTTCTTC.

The chain joins TRBV3-1 to TRBJ2-3; maybe TRBD1 (5 bases). V lost 8 bases, J lost 4 bases, and 19 bases lay in between. This CDR3 comprises 15 residues. Per the germline V gene, CDR1 is LGHDT and CDR2 is YNNKEL (reference sequence). In DNA form, the CDR3 reads TGTGCCAGCCCCCCCACCCAGGGTAAGGCAGATACGCAGTATTTT. Translation gives CASPPTQGKADTQYF.

V usage is TRBV15 and J usage is TRBJ1-5, with D hard to call. The germline V gene encodes CDR1 LNHNV and CDR2 YYDKDF (reference sequence). Trimming removed 5 bases from V and 0 bases from J, with 11 bases in between. This CDR3 is 15 amino acids long. In DNA form, the CDR3 reads TGTGCCACCAGCCCCGTCGAGTATAGCAATCAGCCCCAGCATTTT. It encodes CATSPVEYSNQPQHF.

This chain connects TRBV5-6 to TRBJ2-7; D remains unclear. Germline V gene lookup returns CDR1 SGHDT and CDR2 YYEEEE. V was shortened by 0 bases and J by 3 bases, with 10 bases between the two germline ends. The CDR3 length is 14 residues. The chain's CDR3 is CASSLVEAIYEQYF. The CDR3 coding sequence is TGTGCCAGCAGCTTGGTAGAGGCCATCTACGAGCAGTACTTC.